The clone carrying this T cell receptor (beta chain) was seen ten or more times. Its antigen is undetermined. The sample comes from a study of T and B cells in COVID-19 patients. Whole-study context: Most recovered patients had mild to moderate COVID-19 treated as outpatients. Findings of the study overall: Active COVID-19 showed highly clonal TRB repertoires; recovery showed diversity and richness above healthy donors. Patients with COVID-19 reportedly showed strongly skewed T cell receptor beta variable and joining gene usage. Blood from mildly ill patients while symptomatic, and early samples from severe cases, were scarce.

BIOMED2 TRB-A/B primer pools were used in multiplex TRB PCR. TCRdb used MiXCR to reprocess the multiplex PCR reads, holding one entry per CDR3 protein. This repertoire shows about 7,100 distinct CDR3 sequences, 20% to 30% found once; its top ten account for 11%. TRB was amplified from about 250-500 ng of blood genomic DNA. From germline, CDR1 is KGHSH and CDR2 LQKENI. V was cut by 2 bases and J by 0 bases, with 6 bases left in between. The CDR3 sequence is 14 residues long. The sample taken for sequencing was blood. This receptor was identified in a human donor with active COVID-19. V is TRBV18 and J is TRBJ2-3; perhaps TRBD1 as D (6 bases). This chain's CDR3 is CASSPTGSTDTQYF. CDR3 nucleotides: TGTGCCAGCTCACCAACAGGGAGCACAGATACGCAGTATTTT. Based on the CDR3 plus reference TRBV18 and TRBJ2-3, the full variable domain is NAGVMQNPRHLVRRRGQEARLRCSPMKGHSHVYWYRQLPEEGLKFMVYLQKENIIDESGMPKERFSAEFPKEGPSILRIQQVVRGDSAAYFCASSPTGSTDTQYFGPGTRLTVL.